The TCR beta chain under discussion was sequenced for a study of blood T cell repertoires in COVID-19. As for the study in general: Samples of COVID-19 (acute and convalescent) were obtained from the United States, Italy and Spain. Sources were T cells, B-cell-depleted T cells, or PBMCs; the material itself was cDNA or gDNA.

Original processing methods: Estimates of nucleated cell counts were drawn from the amplification of reference gene primers. Assay used: immunoSEQ multiplex PCR; TCRdb lists only in-frame clones, some missing. The DNA was the basis for D and trimming; V, J and clone size are from that table. The table shows about 260,000 clones, with over 80% occurring only once. Sequencing input: peripheral blood. The sequence was collected from a middle-aged woman who had recovered from COVID-19.

CDR3 residues: CASSVLDRGVYQPQHF. The CDR3 DNA follows: TGTGCCAGCAGTGTATTGGACAGGGGCGTATATCAGCCCCAGCATTTT. The chain is built from TRBV6-1 and TRBJ1-5, with TRBD1 matching over 9 bases. CDR3 length: 16 residues. Germline V lookup: CDR1 MNHNS, CDR2 SASEGT. The trim removed 4 bases at V and 5 bases at J, leaving 9 bases unmatched.